One and the same sample provided the 10 T cell receptor beta chains below, sequenced in a study of breast tumors, draining lymph nodes, adjacent tissues. Breast cancer patients provided tissue from their axillary draining lymph nodes. TCRdb called the multiplex PCR reads again in MiXCR, with one record for every CDR3 protein. The sample gives roughly 130,000 distinct CDR3 sequences, approximately 29% of which show up once; 2.3% is in the top ten. What was sequenced was axillary lymph node tissue. The receptor source for this set is a female donor with breast cancer. Some clones in this sample may be carry-over from other donors' samples.

This clonotype was counted ten times or more. A much larger clone differs by one base, so this may be a read error. The chain combines TRBV7-9 with TRBJ2-5, with D possibly being TRBD1 (5 bases). The CDR3 loop spans 15 amino acids. CDR1 SEHNR and CDR2 FQNEAQ come from the germline V gene (reference sequence). The chain's CDR3 is CASSLRVTVEETQHF. The CDR3 bases are TGTGCCAGCAGCTTAAGGGTGACAGTTGAAGAGACCCAGCACTTC.

The rearrangement links TRBV20-1 to TRBJ1-5; D unclear. Trimming shortened V by 2 bases and J by 6 bases, and 2 bases separated the two germline ends. CDR3 length equals 10 residues. Germline CDR1 DFQATT, CDR2 SNEGSKA (reference sequence). This CDR3 reads CSARRQPQHF. CDR3 in DNA: TGCAGTGCTAGACGTCAGCCCCAGCATTTT.

Ten or more counts support this clonotype. The rearrangement links TRBV9 to TRBJ1-2; TRBD1 matches at 8 bases. Germline loops: CDR1 SGDLS, CDR2 YYNGEE. Trimming removed 0 bases from V and 4 bases from J; junction bases left unmatched: 20. CDR3 length: 20 residues. Here the CDR3 reads CASSVVDSDSGGRYSYGYTF. CDR3 nucleotides: TGTGCCAGCAGCGTAGTGGACTCCGATTCAGGGGGCAGGTATAGCTATGGCTACACCTTC.

Of note for this clonotype: This may be a read error: a much more frequent sequence differs by one nucleotide. The V call is TRBV6-6, the J call TRBJ1-5, with D unresolved. CDR1 and CDR2 (germline): MNHNY, SVGAGI (reference sequence). The CDR3 sequence is 15 residues long. DNA of the CDR3: TGTACCAGCAGTCAGGATCCGTTTAGCAATCAGCCCCAGCATTTT. Its translation: CTSSQDPFSNQPQHF.

The chain employs TRBV20-1 and TRBJ1-5, with D perhaps TRBD1 (5 bases). Germline V lookup: CDR1 DFQATT, CDR2 SNEGSKA (reference sequence). The CDR3 loop spans 17 amino acids. Trimming pared 1 base from V and 1 base from J, leaving 17 bases between. The CDR3 sequence is CSARAPGRDSSNQPQHF. CDR3 nucleotides: TGCAGTGCTAGAGCTCCCGGCAGGGATTCAAGCAATCAGCCCCAGCATTTT.

This clonotype came up many times. The rearrangement joins TRBV18 to TRBJ1-2; D not certain. V gave up 4 bases and J gave up 4 bases, with 7 bases separating them. Germline V gene data show CDR1 as KGHSH and CDR2 as LQKENI. The CDR3 loop spans 12 amino acids. The CDR3 spells CASSRQVYGYTF. CDR3 nucleotides: TGTGCCAGCTCACGCCAGGTCTATGGCTACACCTTC.

Ten or more counts support this clonotype. V usage is TRBV6-5 and J usage is TRBJ2-5; 9 bases line up with TRBD2. CDR1 and CDR2 (germline): MNHEY, SVGAGI. This CDR3 contains 13 residues. V trimming: 10 bases; J trimming: 1 base; junction bases outside the gene matches: 4. The CDR3 is CATLTSGQETQYF. The CDR3 DNA follows: TGTGCCACCCTGACTAGCGGCCAAGAGACCCAGTACTTC.

This clonotype has ten or more counts. The rearrangement joins TRBV6-5 to TRBJ1-2; TRBD1 matches 7 bases. Germline V gene data show CDR1 as MNHEY and CDR2 as SVGAGI. V shed 2 bases and J 6 bases; nucleotides not matched to a gene: 3. The CDR3 has 13 residues. The CDR3 DNA is TGTGCCAGCAGTTACGGAGACAGGGATGGCTACACCTTC. Its translation: CASSYGDRDGYTF.

The chain uses TRBV9 and TRBJ1-6; TRBD1 is a possible D gene (6 bases). Trimming took 0 bases from V and 5 from J, leaving 18 bases between them. CDR3 length: 18 residues. Germline V gene data show CDR1 as SGDLS and CDR2 as YYNGEE. In DNA form, the CDR3 reads TGTGCCAGCAGCGTAGCCCAGGGGCATACGAACAATAATTCACCCCTCCACTTT. The encoded protein is CASSVAQGHTNNNSPLHF.

Only a few counts were recorded for this clonotype. A single base separates this from a much larger clone, so it may be a read error. V and J are TRBV11-2 and TRBJ2-5; D is unresolved. This CDR3 is 15 amino acids long. Trimming pared 1 base from V and 4 bases from J, leaving 13 bases between. Germline V gene lookup returns CDR1 SGHAT and CDR2 FQNNGV. CDR3 bases: TGTGCCAGCAGCTTAGGGGTACTGGCGTCAGAGACCCAGTACTTC. Its protein product is CASSLGVLASETQYF.